Listed here are 3 T cell receptor beta chains from one sample, sequenced in a study of T cells in Graves' hyperthyroidism and ophthalmopathy. TCR beta CDR3 region amplification was performed from RNA transcripts. The TCR CDR3 was amplified in a first-round RT-PCR using the HTBI primer set. TCRdb redid the calling of the multiplex PCR reads with MiXCR, one entry per CDR3 protein. The sample includes fewer than 900,000 distinct CDR3 sequences, 15% to 20% of them seen just once. The specimen sequenced was blood. The receptors were gathered from a woman in her fifties or sixties with Graves' hyperthyroidism that later progressed to Graves' ophthalmopathy.

At least ten counts were recorded for this clonotype. The J gene is TRBJ1-3, the V gene TRBV3-1, with a tentative D call TRBD1 (6 bases). The CDR3 sequence is 15 residues long. Germline CDR1 reads LGHDT; CDR2 reads YNNKEL (reference sequence). The V end lost 2 bases, the J end lost 3 bases, and 11 bases lay between the germline ends. CDR3: CASSQPQGVGNTIYF. CDR3 nucleotides: TGTGCCAGCAGCCAACCACAGGGAGTTGGAAACACCATATATTTT.

In its sample, this clonotype was seen once. CDR3 sequence (DNA): TGTGCCATCGGGGCCGTGGCAGGCTCCAATGAAAAACTGTTTTTT. This encodes CAIGAVAGSNEKLFF. V and J are TRBV10-3 and TRBJ1-4; a possible D gene is TRBD1 (5 bases). This CDR3 has 15 residues. Germline assignment: CDR1 ENHRY and CDR2 SYGVKD. V lost 8 bases to trimming and J lost 5 bases, with 18 bases between them.

This chain joins TRBV27 and TRBJ2-3; TRBD2 matches at 8 bases. Germline CDR1 MNHEY, CDR2 SMNVEV (reference sequence). Germline trimming cut 3 bases from V and 3 bases from J; bases unmatched to any gene: 17. This CDR3 region has 19 residues. The CDR3 DNA follows: TGTGCCAGCAGTTTCCAGATGACCCTGGCGGGGGGTCTAACAGATACGCAGTATTTT. This codes for CASSFQMTLAGGLTDTQYF.